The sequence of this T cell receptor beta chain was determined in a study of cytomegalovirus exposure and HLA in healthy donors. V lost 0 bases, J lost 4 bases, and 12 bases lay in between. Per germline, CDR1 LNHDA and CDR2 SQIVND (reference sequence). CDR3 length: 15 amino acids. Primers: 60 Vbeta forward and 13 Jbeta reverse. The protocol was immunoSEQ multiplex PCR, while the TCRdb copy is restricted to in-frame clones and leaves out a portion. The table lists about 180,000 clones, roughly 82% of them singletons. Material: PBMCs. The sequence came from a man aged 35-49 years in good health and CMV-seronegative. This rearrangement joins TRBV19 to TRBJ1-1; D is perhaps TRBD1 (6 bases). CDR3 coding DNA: TGTGCCAGTAGTATAGATCGGAGAGGGGGCACTGAAGCTTTCTTT. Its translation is CASSIDRRGGTEAFF.